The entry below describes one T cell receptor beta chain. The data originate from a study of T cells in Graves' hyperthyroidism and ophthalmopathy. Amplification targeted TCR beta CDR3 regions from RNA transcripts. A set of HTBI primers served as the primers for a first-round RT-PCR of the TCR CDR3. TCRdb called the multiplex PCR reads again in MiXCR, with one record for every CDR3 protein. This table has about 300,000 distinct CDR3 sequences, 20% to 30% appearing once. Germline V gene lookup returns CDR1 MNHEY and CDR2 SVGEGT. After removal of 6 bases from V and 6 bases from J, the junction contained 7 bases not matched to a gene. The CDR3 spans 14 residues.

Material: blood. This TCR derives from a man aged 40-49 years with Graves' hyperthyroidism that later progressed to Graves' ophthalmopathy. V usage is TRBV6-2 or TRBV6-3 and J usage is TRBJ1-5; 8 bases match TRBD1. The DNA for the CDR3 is TGTGCCAGCAGCACGGACAGGGACTTTCAGCCCCAGCATTTT. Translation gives CASSTDRDFQPQHF.